Shown below are 17 T cell receptor beta chains from a single sample sequenced in a study of graft-versus-host responses after intestinal transplantation. Their target antigens are unknown. The protocol was immunoSEQ multiplex PCR, while the TCRdb copy is restricted to in-frame clones and leaves out a portion. The table lists about 130,000 clones, around 90% of them singletons, with roughly 0.19% in the top ten. Source: unstimulated CD4+ T cells sorted from spleen or lymph node cells, taken before intestinal transplant. The receptors were sampled from a human donor who received an intestinal transplant.

The chain has TRBV19 and TRBJ2-3; D perhaps matches TRBD2 (6 bases). Germline lookup yields CDR1 LNHDA and CDR2 SQIVND (reference sequence). The V and J ends lost 5 bases and 3 bases respectively, with 18 bases between them. This CDR3 region has 16 residues. For the CDR3, the DNA is TGTGCCAGTAGTCCCCGGGGTAGCGGTAAAACAGATACGCAGTATTTT. Residues: CASSPRGSGKTDTQYF.

The genes are TRBV30 and TRBJ1-1, with D hard to call. Germline assignment: CDR1 GTSNPN and CDR2 SVGIG (reference sequence). Trimming cost V 5 bases and J 6 bases, with 7 bases left between them. This CDR3 comprises 10 residues. The CDR3 DNA follows: TGTGCCTGGGGGCAGGCTGAAGCTTTCTTT. Its protein product is CAWGQAEAFF.

This clone was seen just once. The chain joins TRBV5-6 to TRBJ2-5, with D perhaps matching TRBD1 (6 bases). The CDR3 covers 14 residues. Germline-derived CDR1 and CDR2 are SGHDT and YYEEEE. Trimming removed 5 bases at V and 3 bases at J, with 14 bases between. The CDR3 loop reads CASRGVTGKETQYF. The CDR3 DNA sequence: TGTGCCAGCAGGGGGGTGACAGGAAAAGAGACCCAGTACTTC. The full variable domain, with the rest looked up from reference TRBV5-6 and TRBJ2-5, is DAGVTQSPTHLIKTRGQQVTLRCSPKSGHDTVSWYQQALGQGPQFIFQYYEEEERQRGNFPDRFSGHQFPNYSSELNVNALLLGDSALYLCASRGVTGKETQYFGPGTRLLVL.

The CDR3 region is CASRQTSGREEYF. CDR3 sequence (DNA): TGTGCCAGCAGACAGACTAGCGGGAGGGAGGAGTACTTC. The chain couples TRBV7-2 to TRBJ2-7; 14 nucleotides align to TRBD2. V dropped 6 bases and J dropped 11; count of bases not matched to a gene: 6. The CDR3 extends over 13 amino acids. The germline CDR1 and CDR2 sequences are SGHTA and FQGNSA.

The V and J genes are TRBV27 and TRBJ2-4, with TRBD1 as a possible D gene (5 bases). The V end lost 6 bases, the J end lost 4 bases, and 10 bases lay between the germline ends. The CDR3 is 13 residues long. Germline CDR1 is MNHEY and CDR2 is SMNVEV (reference sequence). The CDR3 reads CASRGATKNIQYF. The DNA of the CDR3 is TGTGCCAGCAGAGGGGCTACTAAAAACATTCAGTACTTC.

The chain carries TRBV15 and TRBJ1-2; D remains ambiguous. The germline gives CDR1 LNHNV, CDR2 YYDKDF (reference sequence). The CDR3 extends over 11 amino acids. Trimming cost V 4 bases and J 8 bases, with 8 bases left between them. CDR3 residues: CATSTVGGYTF. CDR3 in DNA: TGTGCCACCAGCACGGTAGGCGGCTACACCTTC.

The chain couples TRBV2 to TRBJ2-7, with D possibly called TRBD1 or TRBD2 (6 bases each). Germline lookup yields CDR1 SNHLY and CDR2 FYNNEI. CDR3 length: 16 amino acids. V was clipped by 7 bases and J by 2 bases, with 21 bases between them. The DNA of the CDR3 is TGTGCCAGCACCCCCGCGCGCCTAGGGGGGACCTACGAGCAGTACTTC. Translation gives CASTPARLGGTYEQYF.

A single count supports this clone. V gene TRBV12-2 combines with J gene TRBJ1-1. TRBV12-2 is a pseudogene. The CDR3 is 13 amino acids. The CDR3 here is CASRLAQWAEAFF. The DNA for the CDR3 is TGTGCAAGTCGCTTGGCCCAGTGGGCTGAAGCTTTCTTT.

The V and J genes are TRBV18 and TRBJ2-3, with D perhaps matching TRBD2 (5 bases). V lost 4 bases and J lost 6, with 11 bases in between. The CDR3 is 13 amino acids. The V gene's germline CDR1 is KGHSH and CDR2 LQKENI. This CDR3 is CASSLRVADTQYF. In DNA form, the CDR3 reads TGTGCCAGCTCACTGAGAGTAGCGGATACGCAGTATTTT.

V and J are TRBV19 and TRBJ1-2; D not resolved. The V end lost 5 bases, the J end lost 2 bases, and 18 bases lay between the germline ends. CDR1 LNHDA and CDR2 SQIVND come from the germline V gene (reference sequence). The CDR3 length is 16 residues. The CDR3 here is CASSAQALFLNYGYTF. As DNA, the CDR3 is TGTGCCAGTAGTGCCCAGGCACTCTTTCTAAACTATGGCTACACCTTC.

CDR3 residues: CSVDRDGIGTDTQYF. CDR3 in DNA: TGCAGCGTCGACAGGGATGGGATCGGCACAGATACGCAGTATTTT. J is TRBJ2-3 and V is TRBV29-1; 7 bases are a match to TRBD1. The V and J ends lost 6 bases and 1 base, in that order; junction bases with no gene match: 10. Per germline, CDR1 SQVTM and CDR2 ANQGSEA. This CDR3 spans 15 amino acids.

The chain links TRBV19 to TRBJ2-2; 9 bases agree with TRBD2. The CDR3 has 16 amino acids. CDR1 and CDR2 (germline): LNHDA, SQIVND (reference sequence). Losses at the gene ends were 2 bases for V and 3 bases for J; bases not matched to a gene: 4. The CDR3 sequence: CASSIPLAGHTGELFF. CDR3 DNA sequence: TGTGCCAGTAGTATACCCCTAGCGGGACACACCGGGGAGCTGTTTTTT.

The chain couples TRBV19 to TRBJ1-5; D remains ambiguous. V lost 8 bases, J lost 0 bases, and 14 bases lay in between. This CDR3 is 15 amino acids long. Germline V CDR1 and CDR2: LNHDA, SQIVND (reference sequence). Written as DNA, the CDR3 is TGTGCCAGTTCGACGGTATGGAGTAGCAATCAGCCCCAGCATTTT. As protein: CASSTVWSSNQPQHF.

This clone was counted a few times. The CDR3: CSVWINYGYTF. CDR3 nucleotides: TGCAGCGTGTGGATTAACTATGGCTACACCTTC. V is TRBV29-1 and J is TRBJ1-2; D is uncertain. Germline V gives CDR1 SQVTM, CDR2 ANQGSEA. Trimming took 6 bases from V and 1 from J, leaving 6 bases between them. This CDR3 has 11 residues.

The chain combines TRBV2 with TRBJ2-7, with TRBD2 matching over 11 bases. Germline V gene lookup returns CDR1 SNHLY and CDR2 FYNNEI. This CDR3 is built from 18 residues. After removal of 4 bases from V and 2 bases from J, the junction contained 13 bases not matched to a gene. CDR3 loop: CASSGDRRGLAAAYEQYF. CDR3 bases: TGTGCCAGCAGTGGGGACAGGCGGGGACTAGCGGCTGCCTACGAGCAGTACTTC.

This clone appeared once. V and J are TRBV30 and TRBJ1-3; TRBD1 might be the D (5 bases). The germline V gene has CDR1 GTSNPN and CDR2 SVGIG (reference sequence). This CDR3 is 14 amino acids long. V was clipped by 1 base and J by 2 bases, with 9 bases between them. The CDR3 sequence: CAWSDDRTGNTIYF. The CDR3 DNA is TGTGCCTGGAGTGATGACAGAACTGGAAACACCATATATTTT.

The chain combines TRBV25-1 with TRBJ1-5, with unresolved D. V lost 4 bases and J 5 bases, leaving 9 bases between the germline ends. The CDR3 runs to 13 residues. Germline CDR1 is MGHDK and CDR2 is SYGVNS. In DNA form, the CDR3 reads TGTGCCAGCAGTGTAGGCGCAGATCAGCCCCAGCATTTT. Its protein is CASSVGADQPQHF. The whole variable domain, remainder taken from reference TRBV25-1 and TRBJ1-5, is EADIYQTPRYLVIGTGKKITLECSQTMGHDKMYWYQQDPGMELHLIHYSYGVNSTEKGDLSSESTVSRIRTEHFPLTLESARPSHTSQYLCASSVGADQPQHFGDGTRLSIL.